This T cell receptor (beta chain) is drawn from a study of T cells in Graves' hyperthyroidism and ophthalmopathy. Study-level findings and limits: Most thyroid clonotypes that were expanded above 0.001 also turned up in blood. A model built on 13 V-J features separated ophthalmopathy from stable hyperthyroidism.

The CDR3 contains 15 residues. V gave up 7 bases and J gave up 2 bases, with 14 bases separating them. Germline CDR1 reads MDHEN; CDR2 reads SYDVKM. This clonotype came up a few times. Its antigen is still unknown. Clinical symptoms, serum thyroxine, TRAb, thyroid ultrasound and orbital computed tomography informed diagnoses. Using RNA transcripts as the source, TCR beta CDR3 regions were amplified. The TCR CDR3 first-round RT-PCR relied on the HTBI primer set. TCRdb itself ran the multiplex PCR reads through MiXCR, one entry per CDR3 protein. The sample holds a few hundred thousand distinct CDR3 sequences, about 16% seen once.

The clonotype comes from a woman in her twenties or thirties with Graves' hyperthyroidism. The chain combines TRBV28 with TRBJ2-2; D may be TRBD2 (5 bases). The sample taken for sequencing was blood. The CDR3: CASITSSVNTGELFF. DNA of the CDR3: TGTGCCAGCATTACAAGTAGCGTAAACACCGGGGAGCTGTTTTTT.